This T cell receptor beta chain was identified in a study of T cell clonotyping in hematopoietic cell transplantation. Only in-frame clones appear in the TCRdb table, and some are missing; sequencing was by immunoSEQ multiplex PCR. The profile covers approximately 20,000 clones, with approximately 79% appearing a single time and approximately 15% taken by the ten largest. Study-wide findings and caveats: Few recipient clonotypes overlapped donors; over 95% were de novo at given depth. Broader posttransplant TCR repertoire diversity was predicted by graft donor and pretransplant recipient Inverse Simpson Index values. Recipient TCR diversity dropped after transplant; expanded clonotypes rose from day 30 to 180.

Notes on this clone: The antigen is not known.

The sequencing input was peripheral blood mononuclear cells. This TCR derives from a man in his 60s in good health. Some clones in this sample may be carry-over from other donors' samples.

The CDR3 DNA reads as TGTGCCAGCAGCCCACTGGGCAACGAGCAGTACTTC. It encodes CASSPLGNEQYF. The V gene is TRBV11-3, the J gene TRBJ2-7, with no clear D. V was shortened by 5 bases and J by 5 bases, with 10 bases between the two germline ends. Germline V CDR1 and CDR2: SGHNT, YENEEA. The CDR3 runs 12 residues.